The clone carrying this TCR beta chain was detected many times. As yet, its antigen is unknown. This CDR3 has 16 residues. The V and J ends lost 0 bases and 1 base, in that order; junction bases with no gene match: 7. Germline assignment: CDR1 DFQATT and CDR2 SNEGSKA (reference sequence). The data derive from a study of T cells in Graves' hyperthyroidism and ophthalmopathy. Overall study findings and caveats: A model of 13 V-J pairs discriminated ophthalmopathy from stable hyperthyroidism. Blood also carried most thyroid clonotypes expanded above 0.001.

Amplified regions were TCR beta CDR3 sequences from RNA transcripts. Using the HTBI primer set, a first-round RT-PCR was run on the TCR CDR3. Via MiXCR, TCRdb re-called the multiplex PCR reads, giving one row per CDR3 protein. The table has more than 550,000 distinct CDR3 sequences, just under 45% seen once. Diagnosis rested on symptoms, serum thyroxine and TRAb, thyroid ultrasound, and orbital computed tomography. The chain uses TRBV20-1 and TRBJ2-7; 9 nucleotides agree with TRBD2. Sample: peripheral blood or thyroid tissue (not recorded which). The sequence was obtained from an adult man with Graves' disease, either hyperthyroidism or ophthalmopathy (not recorded which). The CDR3 DNA reads as TGCAGTGCTAGAGATTCGAGACTAGCGGAGTCCTACGAGCAGTACTTC. Translating gives CSARDSRLAESYEQYF.